The text below deals with one T cell receptor beta chain. Its antigen is not known. In the same sample, other DNA sequences code for this CDR3. These data are taken from a study of T cells in localized non-small cell lung cancer. Notes on the study in general: Sequencing covered just one tumor region, so heterogeneity cannot be ruled out. There was an association of higher blood T cell density with longer overall survival.

Sequenced by immunoSEQ multiplex PCR; TCRdb stores in-frame clones only, minus some. The sample has around 22,000 clones; about nine tenths are singletons. This sequence was found in a woman aged 35 to 69 with stage III lung adenocarcinoma. The sample in question was peripheral blood mononuclear cells, obtained before any cancer treatment.

The CDR3, as DNA: TGTGCCAGCAGTTACTCGGGTACGGGAGGCTACGAGCAGTACTTC. Protein product: CASSYSGTGGYEQYF. The gene calls are TRBV6-5 and TRBJ2-7; 7 nucleotides align to TRBD2. Germline V lookup: CDR1 MNHEY, CDR2 SVGAGI. The CDR3 consists of 15 residues. V shed 0 bases and J 3 bases; nucleotides not matched to a gene: 5.